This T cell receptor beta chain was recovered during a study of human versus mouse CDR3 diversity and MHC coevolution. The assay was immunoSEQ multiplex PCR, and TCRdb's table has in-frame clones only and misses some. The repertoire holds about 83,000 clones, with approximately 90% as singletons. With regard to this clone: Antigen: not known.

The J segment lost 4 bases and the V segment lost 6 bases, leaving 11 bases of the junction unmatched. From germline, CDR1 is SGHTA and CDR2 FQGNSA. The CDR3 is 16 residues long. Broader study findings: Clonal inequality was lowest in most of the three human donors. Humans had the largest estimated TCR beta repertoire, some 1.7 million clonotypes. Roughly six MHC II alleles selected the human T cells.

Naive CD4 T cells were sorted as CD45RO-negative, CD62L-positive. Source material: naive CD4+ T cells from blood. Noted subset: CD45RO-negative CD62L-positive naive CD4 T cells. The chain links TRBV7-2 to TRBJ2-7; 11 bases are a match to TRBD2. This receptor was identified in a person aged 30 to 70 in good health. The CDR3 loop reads CASSSSGLAAGYEQYF. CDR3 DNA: TGTGCCAGCAGTTCGTCGGGACTAGCGGCCGGATACGAGCAGTACTTC.